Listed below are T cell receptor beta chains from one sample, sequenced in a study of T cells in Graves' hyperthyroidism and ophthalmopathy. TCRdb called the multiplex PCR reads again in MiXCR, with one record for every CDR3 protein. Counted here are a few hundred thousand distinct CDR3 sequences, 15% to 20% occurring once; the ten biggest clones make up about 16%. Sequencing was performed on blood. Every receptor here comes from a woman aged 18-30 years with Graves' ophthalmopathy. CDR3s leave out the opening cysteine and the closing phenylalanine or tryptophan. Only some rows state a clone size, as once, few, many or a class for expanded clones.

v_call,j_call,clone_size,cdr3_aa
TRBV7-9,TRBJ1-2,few,ASSQSIVFPTNYGYT
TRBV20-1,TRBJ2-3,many,SAKVAGEERSTDTQY
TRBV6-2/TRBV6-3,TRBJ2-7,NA,ASSRFSGEQY
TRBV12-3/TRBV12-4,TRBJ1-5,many,ASSVGGRSNQPQH
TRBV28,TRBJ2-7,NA,ASSQGWTGGYEQY
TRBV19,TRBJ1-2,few,ASSMRFGTDYGYT
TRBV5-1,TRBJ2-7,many,ASSLEGGRADEQY
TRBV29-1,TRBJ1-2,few,SVTQGDYGYT
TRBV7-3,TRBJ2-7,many,ASSYKDGPYEQY
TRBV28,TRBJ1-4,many,ASSPPGGQEKLF
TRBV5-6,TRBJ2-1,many,ASSLPSEDNEQF
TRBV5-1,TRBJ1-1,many,ASSGHGEAF
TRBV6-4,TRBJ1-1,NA,ASSGGMNAEAF
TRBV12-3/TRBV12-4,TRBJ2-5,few,ASSWQGLETQY
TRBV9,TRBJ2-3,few,ASSSIGLAGDTQY
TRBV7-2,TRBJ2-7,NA,ASSPNGGPGAAEQY
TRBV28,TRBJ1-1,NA,ASESAVVGSTEAF
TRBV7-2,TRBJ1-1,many,ASSDSRGLTEAF
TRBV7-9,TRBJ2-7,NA,ASSFRQGGPYEQY
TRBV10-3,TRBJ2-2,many,AISGTGGGELF
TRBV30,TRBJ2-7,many,AWSLDSGSYEQY
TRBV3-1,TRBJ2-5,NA,ASSQWGQHIQETQY
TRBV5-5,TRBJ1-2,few,ASNPDLQTRINYGYT
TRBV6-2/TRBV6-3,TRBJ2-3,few,ASSFGTLSTDMQY
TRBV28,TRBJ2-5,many,ASLGTGKETQY
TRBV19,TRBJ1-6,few,ASSTSDGWGSPLH
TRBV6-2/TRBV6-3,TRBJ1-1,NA,ASTADRNTEAF
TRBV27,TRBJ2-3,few,ASSFLGTGLTDTQY
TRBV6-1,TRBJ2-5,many,ASSTRTGGLETQY
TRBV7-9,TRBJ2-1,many,ASSTTGYSSYNEQF
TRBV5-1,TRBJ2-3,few,ASSLGLEDTQY
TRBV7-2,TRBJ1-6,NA,ASSSRQKPSSPLH
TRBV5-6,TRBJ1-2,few,ASSLAWGQGPPLSYGYT
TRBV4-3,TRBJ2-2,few,ASSQDTSGSSTGELF
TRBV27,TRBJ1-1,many,ASSFGAGGNTEAF